The text below deals with one T cell receptor beta chain. Its antigen is not known. This sample was taken from a study of cytomegalovirus exposure and HLA in healthy donors. General observations from the study: Later analysis suggested links between common viral pathogens and several top significant clusters.

The PCR was carried out with 60 Vbeta primers and 13 Jbeta primers. The repertoire was sequenced with immunoSEQ multiplex PCR; TCRdb's copy has only in-frame clones and lacks some. The profile shows some 180,000 clones, 82% of them singletons. V was pared by 7 bases and J by 2 bases, with 8 bases of the junction left unmatched. This CDR3 spans 15 amino acids. From germline, CDR1 is MGHDK and CDR2 SYGVNS. The sequence was collected from a man between 40 and 49 years old in good health and CMV-seronegative. The chain joins TRBV25-1 to TRBJ1-1; TRBD1 matches at 9 bases. The sequencing sample was made of PBMCs. CDR3 nucleotides: TGTGCCAGCACCTCGGGACAGGGAGTTAACACTGAAGCTTTCTTT. Translating it yields CASTSGQGVNTEAFF. The entire variable domain, with the rest obtained from reference TRBV25-1 and TRBJ1-1, is as follows: EADIYQTPRYLVIGTGKKITLECSQTMGHDKMYWYQQDPGMELHLIHYSYGVNSTEKGDLSSESTVSRIRTEHFPLTLESARPSHTSQYLCASTSGQGVNTEAFFGQGTRLTVV.